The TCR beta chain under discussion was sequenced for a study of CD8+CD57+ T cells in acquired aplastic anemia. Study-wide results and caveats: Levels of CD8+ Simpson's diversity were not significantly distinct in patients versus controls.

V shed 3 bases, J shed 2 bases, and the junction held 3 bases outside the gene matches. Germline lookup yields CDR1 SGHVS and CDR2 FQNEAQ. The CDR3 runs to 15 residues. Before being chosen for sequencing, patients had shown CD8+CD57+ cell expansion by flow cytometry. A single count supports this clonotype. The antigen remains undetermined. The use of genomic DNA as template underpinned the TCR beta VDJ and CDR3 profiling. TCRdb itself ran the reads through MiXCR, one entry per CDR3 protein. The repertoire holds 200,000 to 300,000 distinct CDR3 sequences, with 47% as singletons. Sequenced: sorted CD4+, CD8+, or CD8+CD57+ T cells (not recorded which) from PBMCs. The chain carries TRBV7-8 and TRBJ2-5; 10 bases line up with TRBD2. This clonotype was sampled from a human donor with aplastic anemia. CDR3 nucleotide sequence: TGTGCCAGCAGCTTGCTAGCGGGGGCACAAGAGACCCAGTACTTC. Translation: CASSLLAGAQETQYF.